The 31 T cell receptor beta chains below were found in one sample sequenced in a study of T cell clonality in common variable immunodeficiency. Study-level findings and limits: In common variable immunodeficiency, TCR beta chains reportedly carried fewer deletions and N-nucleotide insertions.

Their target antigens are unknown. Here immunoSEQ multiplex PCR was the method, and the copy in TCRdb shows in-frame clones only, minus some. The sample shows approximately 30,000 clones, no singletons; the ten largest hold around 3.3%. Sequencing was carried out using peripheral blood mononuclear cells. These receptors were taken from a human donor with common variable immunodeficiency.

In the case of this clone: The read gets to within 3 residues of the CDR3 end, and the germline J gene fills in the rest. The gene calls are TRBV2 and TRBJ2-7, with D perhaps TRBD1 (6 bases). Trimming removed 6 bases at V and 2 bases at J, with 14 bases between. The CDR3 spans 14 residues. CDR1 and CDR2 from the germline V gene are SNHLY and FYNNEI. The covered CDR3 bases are TGTGCCAGCAGACTCACAGGGACCACCTACGAG. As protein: CASRLTGTTYE. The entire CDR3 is CASRLTGTTYEQYF.

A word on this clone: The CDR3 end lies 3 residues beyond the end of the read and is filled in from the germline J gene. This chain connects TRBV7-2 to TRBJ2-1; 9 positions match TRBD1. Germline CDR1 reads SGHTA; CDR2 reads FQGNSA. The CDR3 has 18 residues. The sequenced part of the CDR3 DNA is TGTGCAAGTCGCTTAGCGAGAGTGGGACAGGGCTCCTACAATGAG. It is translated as CASRLARVGQGSYNE. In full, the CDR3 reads CASRLARVGQGSYNEQFF. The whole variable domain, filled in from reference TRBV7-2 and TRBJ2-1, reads GAGVSQSPSNKVTEKGKDVELRCDPISGHTALYWYRQSLGQGLEFLIYFQGNSAPDKSGLPSDRFSAERTGGSVSTLTIQRTQQEDSAVYLCASRLARVGQGSYNEQFFGPGTRLTVL.

The CDR3 spells CASRSNEDTEAFF. The CDR3 bases that were read are TGTGCCAGCAGGAGTAATGAGGACACTGAA. This rearrangement joins TRBV2 to TRBJ1-1, with D unclear. The read halts 3 residues ahead of the CDR3 end, with the missing end drawn from the germline J gene. CDR1 and CDR2 from the germline V gene are SNHLY and FYNNEI. This CDR3 contains 13 residues. V lost 6 bases to trimming and J lost 3 bases, with 11 bases between them.

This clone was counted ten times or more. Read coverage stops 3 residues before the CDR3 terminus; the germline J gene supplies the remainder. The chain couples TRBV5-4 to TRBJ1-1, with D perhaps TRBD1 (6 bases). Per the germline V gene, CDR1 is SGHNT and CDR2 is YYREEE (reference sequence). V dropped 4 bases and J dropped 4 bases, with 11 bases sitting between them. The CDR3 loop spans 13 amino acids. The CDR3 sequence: CASSLRGGTEAFF. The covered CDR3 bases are TGTGCCAGCAGCCTAAGGGGGGGCACTGAA.

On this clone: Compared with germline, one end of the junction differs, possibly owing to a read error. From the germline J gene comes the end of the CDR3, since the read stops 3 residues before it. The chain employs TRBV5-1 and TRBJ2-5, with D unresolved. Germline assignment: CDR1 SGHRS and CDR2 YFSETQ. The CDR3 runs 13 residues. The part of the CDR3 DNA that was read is TGCGCCAGCAGCTTCGCCAGGCAAGATACC. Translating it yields CASSFARQDT. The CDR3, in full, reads CASSFARQDTQYF.

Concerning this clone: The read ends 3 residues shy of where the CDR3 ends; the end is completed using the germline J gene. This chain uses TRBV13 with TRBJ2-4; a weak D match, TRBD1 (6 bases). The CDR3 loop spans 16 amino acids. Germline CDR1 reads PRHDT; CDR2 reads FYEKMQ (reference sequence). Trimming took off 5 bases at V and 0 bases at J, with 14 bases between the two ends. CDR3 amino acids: CASSTRDTLAKNIQYF. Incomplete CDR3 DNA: TGTGCCAGCAGCACGAGGGACACCTTAGCCAAAAACATT. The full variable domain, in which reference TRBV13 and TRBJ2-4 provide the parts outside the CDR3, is AAGVIQSPRHLIKEKRETATLKCYPIPRHDTVYWYQQGPGQDPQFLISFYEKMQSDKGSIPDRFSAQQFSDYHSELNMSSLELGDSALYFCASSTRDTLAKNIQYFGAGTRLSVL.

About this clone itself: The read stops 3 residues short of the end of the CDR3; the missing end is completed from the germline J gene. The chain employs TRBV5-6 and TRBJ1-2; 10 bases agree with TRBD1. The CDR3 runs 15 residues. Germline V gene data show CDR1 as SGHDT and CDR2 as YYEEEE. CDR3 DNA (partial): TGTGCCAGCAGCTTGCGGGACAGGGGTATACGCGGC. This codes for CASSLRDRGIRG. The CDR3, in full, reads CASSLRDRGIRGYTF.

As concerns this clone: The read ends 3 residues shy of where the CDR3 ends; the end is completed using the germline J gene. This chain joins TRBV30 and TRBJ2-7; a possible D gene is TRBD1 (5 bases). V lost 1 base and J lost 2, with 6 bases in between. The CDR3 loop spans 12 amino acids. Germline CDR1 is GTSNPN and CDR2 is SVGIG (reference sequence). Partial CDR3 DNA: TGTGCCTGGAGTGCGACAGCCTACGAG. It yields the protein CAWSATAYE. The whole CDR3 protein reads CAWSATAYEQYF.

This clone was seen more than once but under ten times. CDR3 bases read: TGTGCCAGCAGCCCCCTGACAGGGGGCGAG. It yields the protein CASSPLTGGE. The whole CDR3 protein reads CASSPLTGGEQYF. This chain uses TRBV11-2 with TRBJ2-7; 9 bases match TRBD1. The sequence runs out 3 residues before the end of the CDR3; the remainder is reconstructed from the germline J gene. Germline CDR1 SGHAT, CDR2 FQNNGV. V shed 5 bases, J shed 6 bases, and the junction held 5 bases outside the gene matches. This CDR3 spans 13 amino acids. Full variable domain (outside the CDR3, taken from reference TRBV11-2 and TRBJ2-7): EAGVAQSPRYKIIEKRQSVAFWCNPISGHATLYWYQQILGQGPKLLIQFQNNGVVDDSQLPKDRFSAERLKGVDSTLKIQPAKLEDSAVYLCASSPLTGGEQYFGPGTRLTVT.

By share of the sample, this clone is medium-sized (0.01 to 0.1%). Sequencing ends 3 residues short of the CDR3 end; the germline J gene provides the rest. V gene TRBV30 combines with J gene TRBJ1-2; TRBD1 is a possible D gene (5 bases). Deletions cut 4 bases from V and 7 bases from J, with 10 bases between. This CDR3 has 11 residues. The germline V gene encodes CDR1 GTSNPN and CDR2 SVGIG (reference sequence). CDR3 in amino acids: CAWNSGGGYTF. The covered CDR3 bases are TGTGCCTGGAACTCGGGGGGTGGC.

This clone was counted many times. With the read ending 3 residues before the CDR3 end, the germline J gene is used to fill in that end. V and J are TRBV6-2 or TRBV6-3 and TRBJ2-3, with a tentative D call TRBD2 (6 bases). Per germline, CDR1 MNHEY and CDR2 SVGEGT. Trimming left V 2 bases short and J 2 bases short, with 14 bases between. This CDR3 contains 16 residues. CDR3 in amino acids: CASSYRRGAPTDTQYF. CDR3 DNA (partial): TGTGCCAGCAGTTACAGGCGCGGGGCGCCCACAGATACG.

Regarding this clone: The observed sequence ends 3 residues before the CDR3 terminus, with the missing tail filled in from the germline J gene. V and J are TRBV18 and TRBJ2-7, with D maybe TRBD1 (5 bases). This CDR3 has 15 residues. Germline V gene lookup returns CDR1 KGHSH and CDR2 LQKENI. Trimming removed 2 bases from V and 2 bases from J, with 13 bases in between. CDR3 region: CASSPKTVLTYEQYF. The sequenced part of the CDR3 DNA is TGTGCCAGCTCACCAAAGACAGTTCTGACCTACGAG.

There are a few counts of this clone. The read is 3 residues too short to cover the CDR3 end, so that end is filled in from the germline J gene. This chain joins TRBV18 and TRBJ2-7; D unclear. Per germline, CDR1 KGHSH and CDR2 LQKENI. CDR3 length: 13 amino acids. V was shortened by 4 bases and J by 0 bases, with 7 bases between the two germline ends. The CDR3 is CASSLQSSYEQYF. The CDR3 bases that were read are TGTGCCAGCTCACTCCAGAGCTCCTACGAG.

Partial CDR3 DNA: TGTGCCAGCTCAACCGGGACAGGGTCCCTTTATGGC. Residues: CASSTGTGSLYG. The whole CDR3 sequence reads CASSTGTGSLYGYTF. The chain couples TRBV18 to TRBJ1-2; TRBD1 aligns across 9 bases. The read terminates 3 residues ahead of where the CDR3 ends, so the germline J gene completes it. V dropped 5 bases and J dropped 5; count of bases not matched to a gene: 9. This CDR3 comprises 15 residues. Germline CDR1 is KGHSH and CDR2 is LQKENI.

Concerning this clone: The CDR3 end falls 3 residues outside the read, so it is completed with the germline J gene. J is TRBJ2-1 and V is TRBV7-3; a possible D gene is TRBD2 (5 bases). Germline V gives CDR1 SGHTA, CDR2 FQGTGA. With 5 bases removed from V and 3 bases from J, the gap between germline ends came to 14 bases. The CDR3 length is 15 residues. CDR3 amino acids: CASSPQRVDYNEQFF. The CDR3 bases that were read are TGTGCCAGCAGCCCCCAGAGGGTTGACTACAATGAG.

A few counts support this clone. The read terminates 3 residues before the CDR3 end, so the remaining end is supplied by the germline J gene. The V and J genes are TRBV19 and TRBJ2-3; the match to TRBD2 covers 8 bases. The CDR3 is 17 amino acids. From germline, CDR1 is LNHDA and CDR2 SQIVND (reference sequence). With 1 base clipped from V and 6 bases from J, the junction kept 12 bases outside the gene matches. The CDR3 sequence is CASSIAPAGALGDTQYF. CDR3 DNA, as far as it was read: TGTGCCAGTAGTATAGCCCCAGCGGGGGCGCTAGGGGATACG. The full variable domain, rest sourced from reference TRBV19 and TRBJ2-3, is DGGITQSPKYLFRKEGQNVTLSCEQNLNHDAMYWYRQDPGQGLRLIYYSQIVNDFQKGDIAEGYSVSREKKESFPLTVTSAQKNPTAFYLCASSIAPAGALGDTQYFGPGTRLTVL.

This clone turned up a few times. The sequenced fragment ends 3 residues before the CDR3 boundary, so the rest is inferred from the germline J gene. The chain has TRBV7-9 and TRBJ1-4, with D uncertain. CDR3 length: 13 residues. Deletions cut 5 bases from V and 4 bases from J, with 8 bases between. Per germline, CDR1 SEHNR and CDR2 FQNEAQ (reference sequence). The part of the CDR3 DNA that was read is TGTGCCAGCAGCCCCCCGGGTAATGAAAAA. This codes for CASSPPGNEK. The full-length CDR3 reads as CASSPPGNEKLFF.

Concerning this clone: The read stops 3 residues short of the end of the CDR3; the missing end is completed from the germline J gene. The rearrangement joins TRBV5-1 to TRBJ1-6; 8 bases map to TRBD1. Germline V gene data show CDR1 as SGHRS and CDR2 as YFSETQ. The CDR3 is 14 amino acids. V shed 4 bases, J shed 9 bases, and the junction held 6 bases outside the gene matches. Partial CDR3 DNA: TGCGCCAGCAGCACCGGGACAGGAGGTTCACCC. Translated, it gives CASSTGTGGSP. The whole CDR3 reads CASSTGTGGSPLHF.

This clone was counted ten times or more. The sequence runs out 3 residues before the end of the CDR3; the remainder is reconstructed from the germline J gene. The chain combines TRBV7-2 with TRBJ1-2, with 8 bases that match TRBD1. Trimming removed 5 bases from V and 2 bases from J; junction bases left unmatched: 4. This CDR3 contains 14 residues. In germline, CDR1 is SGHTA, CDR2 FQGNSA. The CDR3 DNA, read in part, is TGTGCCAGCAGCCCGAGACAGGGGAACTATGGC. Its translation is CASSPRQGNYG. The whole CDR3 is CASSPRQGNYGYTF.

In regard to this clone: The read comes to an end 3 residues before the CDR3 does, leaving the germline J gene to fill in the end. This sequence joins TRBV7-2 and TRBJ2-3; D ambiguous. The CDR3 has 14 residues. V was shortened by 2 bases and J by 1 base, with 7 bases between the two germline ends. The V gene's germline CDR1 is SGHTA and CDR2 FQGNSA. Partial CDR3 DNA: TGTGCCAGCAGCTTACTTTCGGGCACAGATACG. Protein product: CASSLLSGTDT. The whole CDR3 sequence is CASSLLSGTDTQYF.

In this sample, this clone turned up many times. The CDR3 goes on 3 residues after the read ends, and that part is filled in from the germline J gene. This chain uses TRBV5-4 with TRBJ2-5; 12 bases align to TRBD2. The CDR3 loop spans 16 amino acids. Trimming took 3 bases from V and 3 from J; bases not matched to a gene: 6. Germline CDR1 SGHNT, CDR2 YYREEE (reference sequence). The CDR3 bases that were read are TGTGCCAGCAGCTGGCGGCTAGCGGGGGGGGAAGAGACC. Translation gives CASSWRLAGGEET. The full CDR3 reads CASSWRLAGGEETQYF.

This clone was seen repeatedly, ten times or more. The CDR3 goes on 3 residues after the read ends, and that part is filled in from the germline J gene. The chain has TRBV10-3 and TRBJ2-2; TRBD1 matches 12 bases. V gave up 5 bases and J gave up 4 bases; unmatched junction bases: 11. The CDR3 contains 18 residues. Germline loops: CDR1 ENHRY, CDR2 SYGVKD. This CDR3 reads CAISFTPGQGAATGELFF. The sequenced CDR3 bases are TGTGCCATCAGTTTCACTCCGGGACAGGGGGCGGCCACCGGGGAG.

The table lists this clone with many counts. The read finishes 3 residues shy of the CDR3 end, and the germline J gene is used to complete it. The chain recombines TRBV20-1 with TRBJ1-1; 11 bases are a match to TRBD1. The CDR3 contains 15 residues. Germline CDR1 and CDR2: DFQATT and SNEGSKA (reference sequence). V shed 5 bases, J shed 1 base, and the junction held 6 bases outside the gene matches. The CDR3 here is CSASGQGGWNTEAFF. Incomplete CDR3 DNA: TGCAGTGCTTCGGGACAGGGGGGATGGAACACTGAA.

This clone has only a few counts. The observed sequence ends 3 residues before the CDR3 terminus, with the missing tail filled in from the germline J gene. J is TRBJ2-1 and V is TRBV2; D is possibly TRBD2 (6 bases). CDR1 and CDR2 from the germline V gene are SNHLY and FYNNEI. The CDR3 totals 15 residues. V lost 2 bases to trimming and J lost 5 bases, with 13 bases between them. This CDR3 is CASSERGGVDNEQFF. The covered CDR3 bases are TGTGCCAGCAGTGAAAGGGGCGGGGTGGACAATGAG.

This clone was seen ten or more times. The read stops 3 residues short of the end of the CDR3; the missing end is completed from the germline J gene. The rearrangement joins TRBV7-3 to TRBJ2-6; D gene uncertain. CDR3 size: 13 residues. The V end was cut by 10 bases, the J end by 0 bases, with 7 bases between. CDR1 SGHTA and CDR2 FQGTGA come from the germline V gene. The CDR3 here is CATTSSGANVLTF. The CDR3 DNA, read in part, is TGTGCCACGACTTCCTCTGGGGCCAACGTC.

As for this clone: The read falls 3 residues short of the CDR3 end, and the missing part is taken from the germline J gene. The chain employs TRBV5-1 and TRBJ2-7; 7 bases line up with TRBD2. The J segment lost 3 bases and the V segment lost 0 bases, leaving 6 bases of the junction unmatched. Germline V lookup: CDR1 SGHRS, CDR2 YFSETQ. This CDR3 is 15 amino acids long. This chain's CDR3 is CASSLGGGGDYEQYF. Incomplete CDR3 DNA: TGCGCCAGCAGCTTGGGCGGGGGAGGTGACTACGAG.

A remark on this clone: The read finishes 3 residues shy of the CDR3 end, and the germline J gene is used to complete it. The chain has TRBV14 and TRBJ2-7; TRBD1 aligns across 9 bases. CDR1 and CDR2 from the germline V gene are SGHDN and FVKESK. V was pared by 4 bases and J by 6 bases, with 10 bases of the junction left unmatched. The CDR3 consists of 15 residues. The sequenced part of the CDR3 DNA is TGTGCCAGCAGCCCGAGGACAGGGGCCAAGCCCGAG. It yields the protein CASSPRTGAKPE. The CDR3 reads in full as CASSPRTGAKPEQYF.

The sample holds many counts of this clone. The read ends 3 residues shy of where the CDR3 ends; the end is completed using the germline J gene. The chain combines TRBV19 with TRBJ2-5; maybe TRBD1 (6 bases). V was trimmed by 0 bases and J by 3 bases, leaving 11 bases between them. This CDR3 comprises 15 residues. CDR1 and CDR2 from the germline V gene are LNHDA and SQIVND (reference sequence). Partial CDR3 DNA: TGTGCCAGTAGTATAGATATCCAGGGGAAAGAGACC. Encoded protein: CASSIDIQGKET. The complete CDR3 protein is CASSIDIQGKETQYF.

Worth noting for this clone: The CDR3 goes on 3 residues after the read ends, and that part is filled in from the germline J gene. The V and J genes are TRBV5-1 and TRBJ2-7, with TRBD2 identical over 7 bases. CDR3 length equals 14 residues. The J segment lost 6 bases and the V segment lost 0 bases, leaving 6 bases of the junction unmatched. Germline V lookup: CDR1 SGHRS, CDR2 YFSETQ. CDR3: CASSLGTSPIEQYF. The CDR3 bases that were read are TGCGCCAGCAGCTTGGGGACTAGTCCCATCGAG.

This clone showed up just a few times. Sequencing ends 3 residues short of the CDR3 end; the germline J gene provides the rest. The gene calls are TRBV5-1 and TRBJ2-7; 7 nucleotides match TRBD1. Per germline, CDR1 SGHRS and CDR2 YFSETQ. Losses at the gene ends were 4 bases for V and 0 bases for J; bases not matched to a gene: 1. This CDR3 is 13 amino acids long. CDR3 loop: CASSRTGSYEQYF. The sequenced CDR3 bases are TGCGCCAGCAGCCGGACAGGCTCCTACGAG.

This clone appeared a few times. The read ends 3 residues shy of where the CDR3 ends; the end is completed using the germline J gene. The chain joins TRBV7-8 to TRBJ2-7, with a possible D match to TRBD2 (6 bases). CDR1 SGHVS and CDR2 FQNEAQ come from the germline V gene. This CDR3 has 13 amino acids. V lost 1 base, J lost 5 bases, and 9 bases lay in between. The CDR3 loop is CASSLDASDEQYF. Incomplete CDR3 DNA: TGTGCCAGCAGCTTAGACGCTAGCGACGAG.